The clone carrying this T cell receptor beta chain appeared once. TCR beta VDJ and CDR3 profiling used genomic DNA as template. TCRdb re-called the reads with MiXCR, one entry per CDR3 protein. Counted here are 89,000 or so distinct CDR3 sequences, 55% to 75% occurring once; the ten biggest clones make up over 55%. Germline lookup yields CDR1 SGHVS and CDR2 FNYEAQ. The V and J ends lost 4 bases and 2 bases, in that order; junction bases with no gene match: 13. The CDR3 sequence is 18 residues long. The sample comes from a study of CD8+CD57+ T cells in acquired aplastic anemia. Flow cytometry had shown expanded CD8+CD57+ cells in the patients chosen for sequencing.

The source is a human donor with aplastic anemia. The rearrangement joins TRBV7-6 to TRBJ2-3, with 9 bases that match TRBD1. Sequences were obtained from sorted CD4+, CD8+, or CD8+CD57+ T cells (not recorded which) from PBMCs. In DNA form, the CDR3 reads TGTGCCAGCAGCTCATTGCAAGACAGGGGGGTTGACACAGATACGCAGTATTTT. Translating gives CASSSLQDRGVDTDTQYF.